A selection of T cell receptor beta chains follows, all from one sample in a study of preoperative IRX-2 immunotherapy in early breast cancer. Repertoires were generated with immunoSEQ multiplex PCR, while TCRdb's copy carries only in-frame clones and drops some. The sample lists roughly 24,000 clones; around 74% were seen once. The specimen comprised lymph node tissue, sampled after IRX-2 immunotherapy. The receptor set was obtained from a human donor with breast cancer. The CDR3 runs from the conserved cysteine through the conserved F or W. D genes are given only for firm matches. Size tells how often a clone was seen (once, few, many) or the class of an expanded clone, and some rows leave it out.

size: -
V: TRBV28
D: TRBD1
J: TRBJ1-2
DNA: TGTGCCAGCAGTTTGACAGGGTCTAACTATGGCTACACCTTC
CDR3: CASSLTGSNYGYTF

size: -
V: TRBV5-1
D: TRBD2
J: TRBJ2-5
DNA: TGCGCCAGCAGCTTGGGAGCGGGAGACGGAGAGACCCAGTACTTC
CDR3: CASSLGAGDGETQYF

size: -
V: TRBV18
D: TRBD1
J: TRBJ1-1
DNA: TGTGCCAGCTCAAGAAACAGGGGGGATACTGAAGCTTTCTTT
CDR3: CASSRNRGDTEAFF

size: -
V: TRBV5-1
D: TRBD2
J: TRBJ2-5
DNA: TGCGCCAGCAGCTTTTCACTAGCGGGCCAAGAGACCCAGTACTTC
CDR3: CASSFSLAGQETQYF

size: -
V: TRBV18
D: TRBD2
J: TRBJ2-1
DNA: TGTGCCAGCTCACCACCAGTAGCGGGGTGGGGTGAGCAGTTCTTC
CDR3: CASSPPVAGWGEQFF

size: -
V: TRBV19
D: TRBD1
J: TRBJ2-7
DNA: TGTGCCAGTAGTCCCGCCGGGACAGGGTCGGGGAAATCCTACGAGCAGTACTTC
CDR3: CASSPAGTGSGKSYEQYF

size: -
V: TRBV18
D: TRBD1
J: TRBJ1-1
DNA: TGTGCCAGCTCACCACGGGGGGAAGGGGGCCGGAACACTGAAGCTTTCTTT
CDR3: CASSPRGEGGRNTEAFF

size: -
V: TRBV28
D: -
J: TRBJ1-2
DNA: TGTGCCAGCAGTCGCCAGCGAGGGATCTATGGCTACACCTTC
CDR3: CASSRQRGIYGYTF

size: hyperexpanded
V: TRBV6-8
D: TRBD2
J: TRBJ2-1
DNA: TGTGCCACTTCCCCTAGCGGGAGGAGCAATGAGCAGTTCTTC
CDR3: CATSPSGRSNEQFF

size: -
V: TRBV7-5
D: -
J: TRBJ2-1
DNA: TGTGCCAGCAGCCAGGATCCGGGACTAGCGCTAAGGGGGCAGTTCTTC
CDR3: CASSQDPGLALRGQFF

size: -
V: TRBV6-8
D: TRBD2
J: TRBJ2-5
DNA: TGTGCCAGCAGTTACTCGGTGACTAGCGGGATGGGTAGGGAGACCCAGTACTTC
CDR3: CASSYSVTSGMGRETQYF

size: few
V: TRBV5-1
D: -
J: TRBJ1-2
DNA: TGCGCCAGCAGCATTGGACGGATCGCTAACTATGGCTACACCTTC
CDR3: CASSIGRIANYGYTF

size: -
V: TRBV7-1
D: -
J: TRBJ1-2
DNA: TGTGCCAGCAGCTTAAATCCTAACTATGGCTACACCTTC
CDR3: CASSLNPNYGYTF

size: -
V: TRBV5-1
D: -
J: TRBJ2-2
DNA: TGCGCCAGCAGCTTGGGACTCGTTAACACCGGGGAGCTGTTTTTT
CDR3: CASSLGLVNTGELFF

size: -
V: TRBV14
D: -
J: TRBJ1-3
DNA: TGTGCCAGCAGCCCCCAACAGGGTACCGGAAACACCATATATTTT
CDR3: CASSPQQGTGNTIYF

size: few
V: TRBV11-3
D: -
J: TRBJ1-5
DNA: TGTGCCAGCAGCTTGATTGGACAGACTAATCAGCCCCAGCATTTT
CDR3: CASSLIGQTNQPQHF

size: -
V: TRBV6-8
D: TRBD2
J: TRBJ2-7
DNA: TGTGCCAGCAGTTACTCGGCGGGAGGGGGCTACGAGCAGTACTTC
CDR3: CASSYSAGGGYEQYF

size: -
V: TRBV18
D: TRBD2
J: TRBJ2-1
DNA: TGTGCCAGCTCACCAGGGACTAACAATGAGCAGTTCTTC
CDR3: CASSPGTNNEQFF

size: -
V: TRBV19
D: -
J: TRBJ2-2
DNA: TGTGCCAGTAGTATCGAGCCCGGGGAGCTGTTTTTT
CDR3: CASSIEPGELFF

size: -
V: TRBV18
D: TRBD2
J: TRBJ2-1
DNA: TGTGCCAGCTCACCCCCGGGGGGGATAAGGTACAATGAGCAGTTCTTC
CDR3: CASSPPGGIRYNEQFF

size: -
V: TRBV6-8
D: TRBD2
J: TRBJ2-1
DNA: TGTGCCAGCAAGCGGGACGGGAGCGGCAATGAGCAGTTCTTC
CDR3: CASKRDGSGNEQFF

size: -
V: TRBV5-1
D: -
J: TRBJ2-3
DNA: TGCGCCAGCAGCTTCGGGGACTCCACAGATACGCAGTATTTT
CDR3: CASSFGDSTDTQYF

size: -
V: TRBV12-5
D: -
J: TRBJ2-3
DNA: TGTGCTAGTGGTTTAGAGAGCCTCACAGATACGCAGTATTTT
CDR3: CASGLESLTDTQYF

size: -
V: TRBV6-8
D: -
J: TRBJ1-4
DNA: TGTGCCAGCAGTTACTCGACAGGTTCAAATGAAAAACTGTTTTTT
CDR3: CASSYSTGSNEKLFF

size: -
V: TRBV29-1
D: -
J: TRBJ2-7
DNA: TGCAGCGTTGAAGGGGGACTGGGTGCCTACGAGCAGTACTTC
CDR3: CSVEGGLGAYEQYF